These T cell receptor beta chains were read from a single sample in a study of T cells in Graves' hyperthyroidism and ophthalmopathy. One entry per CDR3 protein results from TCRdb running MiXCR on the multiplex PCR reads. Found here are some 530,000 distinct CDR3 sequences, under 25% of them singletons; the top ten hold around 47%. Input material: blood. These receptors were collected from a woman between 70 and 85 years old with Graves' ophthalmopathy. Both conserved end residues are part of each CDR3. The D gene is left open where the match is weak. Clone sizes are given selectively: once, few, many, or a class where the clone is expanded.

TRBJ2-6,few,TRBD1,TRBV11-2,TGTGCCAGCAGCCCCTCAGGGACAGGTGTTTTTCCTGGGGCCAACGTCCTGACTTTC,CASSPSGTGVFPGANVLTF
TRBJ2-1,-,TRBD2,TRBV9,TGTGCCAGCAGCGTAGCTACAGGACTAGCGGTCAATGAGCAGTTCTTC,CASSVATGLAVNEQFF
TRBJ2-6,-,-,TRBV2,TGTGCCAGCTCAGCCGGGGCCAACATCCTGACTTTC,CASSAGANILTF
TRBJ2-5,many,-,TRBV28,TGTGCCAGCAGTCCGGACAGCCAAGAGACCCAGTACTTC,CASSPDSQETQYF
TRBJ2-5,-,-,TRBV7-2,TGTGCCAGCAGCTTGTCTAAGGGGGTTGTAGAGACCCAGTACTTC,CASSLSKGVVETQYF
TRBJ2-3,-,-,TRBV5-1,TGCGCCAGCAGCGACTCCCATTCTAGCACAGATACGCAGTATTTT,CASSDSHSSTDTQYF
TRBJ2-7,few,-,TRBV7-3,TGTGCCAGCAGCCCGGGACTTGGGAACGAGCAGTACTTC,CASSPGLGNEQYF
TRBJ1-5,few,TRBD1,TRBV7-8,TGTGCCAGCAGCTACGGGACAGGGGGCGTCAATCAGCCCCAGCATTTT,CASSYGTGGVNQPQHF
TRBJ1-1,-,TRBD1,TRBV5-6,TGTGCCAGCAGCCGCGGACAGGGGGCAGTGAACACTGAAGCTTTCTTT,CASSRGQGAVNTEAFF
TRBJ1-1,-,-,TRBV6-1,TGTGCCAGCACGGACGGGATTCGCCTAAGGGGAGCTTTCTTT,CASTDGIRLRGAFF
TRBJ2-5,few,-,TRBV6-2/TRBV6-3,TGTGCCAGCAGTTCGCAAGAGGCCCAGTACTTC,CASSSQEAQYF
TRBJ1-2,many,TRBD1,TRBV7-2,TGTGCCAGCAGCACCCACAGGGGGCAAGGCTATGGCTACACCTTC,CASSTHRGQGYGYTF
TRBJ2-1,many,TRBD1,TRBV11-1,TGTGCCAGCAGACCAGGGACAGGGACCTACAATGAGCAGTTCTTC,CASRPGTGTYNEQFF
TRBJ1-5,-,-,TRBV11-2,TGTGCCAGCAGCTTAGAACGGCAGAGTCAGCCCCAGCATTTT,CASSLERQSQPQHF
TRBJ1-2,few,TRBD1,TRBV11-3,TGTGCCAGCAGCCGTGGCCCGACCGGGACAGGGGTGGCGTATGGCTACACCTTC,CASSRGPTGTGVAYGYTF
TRBJ1-1,-,-,TRBV10-2,TGCGCCAGCAGTGCAGGGGTCCTTGATACTGAAGCTTTCTTT,CASSAGVLDTEAFF
TRBJ2-7,many,-,TRBV28,TGTGCCAGCACCCTGCAGAGCTCCTACGAGCAGTACTTC,CASTLQSSYEQYF
TRBJ1-5,-,-,TRBV7-9,TGTGCCAGCAGCACCCATGGCAATCAGCCCCAGCATTTT,CASSTHGNQPQHF
TRBJ1-3,-,-,TRBV6-5,TGTGCCAGCAGTTTACTCCCGAAAAACAGGGTTTTGCTCTCTGGAAACACCATATATTTT,CASSLLPKNRVLLSGNTIYF
TRBJ2-5,few,TRBD1,TRBV20-1,TGCAGTGCTAGAGATCCAACAGGGGGTGGAGAGACCCAGTACTTC,CSARDPTGGGETQYF
TRBJ1-4,many,-,TRBV28,TGTGCCAGCAGTTTCGTAGCGACAGGCGGACTGTTTTTT,CASSFVATGGLFF
TRBJ2-7,-,-,TRBV5-1,TGCGCCAGCAGCTGGGAGTCGGGATCCAGTCACGAGCAGTACTTC,CASSWESGSSHEQYF